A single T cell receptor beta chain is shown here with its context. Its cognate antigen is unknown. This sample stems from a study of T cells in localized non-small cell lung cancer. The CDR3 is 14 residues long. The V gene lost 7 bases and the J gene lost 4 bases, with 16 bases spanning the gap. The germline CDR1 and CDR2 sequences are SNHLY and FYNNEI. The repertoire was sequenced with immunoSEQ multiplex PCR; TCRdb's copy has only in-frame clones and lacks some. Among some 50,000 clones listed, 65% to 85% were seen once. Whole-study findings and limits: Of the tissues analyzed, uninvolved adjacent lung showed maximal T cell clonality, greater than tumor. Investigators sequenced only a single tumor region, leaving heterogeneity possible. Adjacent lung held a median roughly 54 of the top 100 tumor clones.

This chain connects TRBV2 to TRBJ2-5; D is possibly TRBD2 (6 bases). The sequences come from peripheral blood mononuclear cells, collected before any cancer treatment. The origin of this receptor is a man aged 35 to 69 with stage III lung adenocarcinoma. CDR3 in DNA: TGTGCCAGCACCCCGGGCCCCGGGGGAGAGACCCAGTACTTC. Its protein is CASTPGPGGETQYF.